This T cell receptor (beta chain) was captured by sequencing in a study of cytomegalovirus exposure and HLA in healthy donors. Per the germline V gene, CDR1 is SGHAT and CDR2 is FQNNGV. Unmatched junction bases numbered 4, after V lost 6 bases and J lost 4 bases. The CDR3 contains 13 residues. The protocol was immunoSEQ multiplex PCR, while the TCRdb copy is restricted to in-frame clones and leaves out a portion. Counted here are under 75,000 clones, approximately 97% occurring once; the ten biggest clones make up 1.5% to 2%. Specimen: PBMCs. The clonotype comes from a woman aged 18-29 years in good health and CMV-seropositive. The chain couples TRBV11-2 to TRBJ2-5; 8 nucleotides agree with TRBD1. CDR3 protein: CASRPQGVETQYF. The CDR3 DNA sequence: TGTGCCAGCAGACCACAGGGGGTAGAGACCCAGTACTTC.